There are a few counts of the clone carrying this T cell receptor beta chain. Its cognate antigen is unknown. Germline lookup yields CDR1 SGHDT and CDR2 YYEEEE. The CDR3 extends over 13 amino acids. V gave up 0 bases and J gave up 8 bases, with 9 bases separating them. One entry per CDR3 protein results from TCRdb running MiXCR on the 5' RACE reads. The sample shows some 900,000 distinct CDR3 sequences, about 12% of them seen only once. The record originates from a study of identical twins. Notes on the study in general: Twin sharing of out-of-frame TCR alpha was underestimated by models in monozygotic pairs. A cross-sectional statistical analysis, not follow-up of the same donors, supported the conclusions. Within twin pairs, the out-of-frame alpha sequences they shared showed excess low generation probability. Clonotypes of the beta chain that were abundant in cord blood carried fewer insertions (memory repertoires showed none).

This sample was shared with a second study, whose subject was yellow fever vaccine responses in identical twins.

V gene TRBV5-6 combines with J gene TRBJ2-1, with D perhaps TRBD2 (6 bases). The sequence was obtained from a young woman in good health. The sample consisted of PBMCs. This chain's CDR3 is CASSLGTIHEQFF. For the CDR3, the DNA is TGTGCCAGCAGCTTGGGGACTATCCATGAGCAGTTCTTC.